These 8 T cell receptor beta chains came from one sample sequenced in a study of cytotoxic CD8 clonotypes in ibrutinib-treated CLL. Clones were read by immunoSEQ multiplex PCR, and TCRdb kept only the in-frame ones, dropping some. The table lists some 310,000 clones, about 80% of them singletons. The material sequenced was PBMCs, taken before ibrutinib treatment. The source of these receptors is a human donor with chronic lymphocytic leukemia.

The V gene is TRBV6-5, the J gene TRBJ2-7; D remains unclear. Germline V lookup: CDR1 MNHEY, CDR2 SVGAGI. The germline V and J ends were trimmed by 0 bases and 10 bases, with 10 bases remaining between them. This CDR3 spans 12 amino acids. CDR3 bases: TGTGCCAGCAGTTACTCCCTGCGGAAACAGTACTTC. It translates to CASSYSLRKQYF.

The V and J genes are TRBV2 and TRBJ2-7; 7 nucleotides align to TRBD2. The germline V gene has CDR1 SNHLY and CDR2 FYNNEI. The CDR3 consists of 13 residues. V shed 11 bases, J shed 0 bases, and the junction held 7 bases outside the gene matches. CDR3 sequence: CALRGGSSYEQYF. CDR3 nucleotides: TGTGCCCTTCGGGGCGGGAGCTCCTACGAGCAGTACTTC.

V gene TRBV2 combines with J gene TRBJ2-7; tentatively, D is TRBD2 (5 bases). Germline-derived CDR1 and CDR2 are SNHLY and FYNNEI. V lost 4 bases to trimming and J lost 4 bases, with 11 bases between them. CDR3 length: 13 amino acids. The CDR3, as DNA: TGTGCCAGCAGTGGGTGGACTGGTTACGAGCAGTACTTC. Protein: CASSGWTGYEQYF. Full variable domain (remainder filled in from reference TRBV2 and TRBJ2-7): EPEVTQTPSHQVTQMGQEVILRCVPISNHLYFYWYRQILGQKVEFLVSFYNNEISEKSEIFDDQFSVERPDGSNFTLKIRSTKLEDSAMYFCASSGWTGYEQYFGPGTRLTVT.

The CDR3 protein is CASSDSRQGSAEAFF. CDR3 DNA: TGTGCCAGCAGTGATTCCCGACAGGGGTCGGCTGAAGCTTTCTTT. The chain carries TRBV2 and TRBJ1-1; 8 bases line up with TRBD1. Germline assignment: CDR1 SNHLY and CDR2 FYNNEI. CDR3 length equals 15 residues. V lost 3 bases, J lost 6 bases, and 9 bases stayed unmatched.

The V call is TRBV4-3, the J call TRBJ2-3, with D maybe TRBD2 (6 bases). This CDR3 has 18 residues. Deletions cut 2 bases from V and 0 bases from J, with 18 bases between. Germline V gives CDR1 LGHNA, CDR2 YSLEER. This CDR3 is CASSQTIGGMTSTDTQYF. The CDR3 bases are TGCGCCAGCAGCCAAACTATCGGAGGGATGACTAGCACAGATACGCAGTATTTT.

This clone is a singleton in its sample. The V call is TRBV30, the J call TRBJ2-6, with a possible D match to TRBD1 (6 bases). Germline V gives CDR1 GTSNPN, CDR2 SVGIG (reference sequence). CDR3 length: 15 residues. V lost 3 bases to trimming and J lost 2 bases, with 11 bases between them. The CDR3 coding sequence is TGTGCCTGGAGCCCCAGGGGTACTGGGGCCAACGTCCTGACTTTC. Protein sequence: CAWSPRGTGANVLTF. Looking up the rest from reference TRBV30 and TRBJ2-6 gives the full variable domain: SQTIHQWPATLVQPVGSPLSLECTVEGTSNPNLYWYRQAAGRGLQLLFYSVGIGQISSEVPQNLSASRPQDRQFILSSKKLLLSDSGFYLCAWSPRGTGANVLTFGAGSRLTVL.

DNA for the CDR3: TGTGCCAGCAGCTTAGGCGGGAGGTTTGAGCAGTACTTC. This encodes CASSLGGRFEQYF. V gene TRBV7-6 combines with J gene TRBJ2-7; 8 nucleotides line up with TRBD2. Germline trimming cut 1 base from V and 7 bases from J; bases unmatched to any gene: 3. CDR3 size: 13 residues. Germline lookup yields CDR1 SGHVS and CDR2 FNYEAQ.

This sequence joins TRBV29-1 and TRBJ1-2, with 7 nucleotides matching TRBD1. The J segment lost 4 bases and the V segment lost 7 bases, leaving 15 bases of the junction unmatched. This CDR3 region has 15 residues. Germline assignment: CDR1 SQVTM and CDR2 ANQGSEA. This chain's CDR3 is CSAHTTGEGVYGYTF. The CDR3 region has the DNA TGCAGCGCCCATACCACAGGGGAGGGTGTCTATGGCTACACCTTC.